A selection of T cell receptor beta chains follows, all from one sample in a study of blood T cell repertoires in COVID-19. Generated by immunoSEQ multiplex PCR, the TCRdb table keeps only in-frame clones and is missing some. The data contain 450,000 to 600,000 clones, roughly 87% of them singletons. Sequenced sample: PBMCs or T cells enriched from blood (not recorded which). The origin of the receptors is a young woman who had recovered from COVID-19. Each CDR3 is given with its conserved first and last residue. D genes are given only for firm matches. Where a row states a size, it is once, few, many or the class of an expanded clone; other rows omit it.

J	length	D	V	size	CDR3	DNA
TRBJ2-2	15	NA	TRBV14	NA	CASSPSGGYPGELFF	TGTGCCAGCAGCCCCTCTGGCGGGTATCCCGGGGAGCTGTTTTTT
TRBJ2-7	15	TRBD1	TRBV19	NA	CASSESGTEAYEQYF	TGTGCCAGTAGCGAATCCGGGACAGAAGCATACGAGCAGTACTTC
TRBJ1-2	15	NA	TRBV7-8	NA	CASSLPRQGNYGYTF	TGTGCCAGCAGCTTACCCAGGCAGGGAAACTATGGCTACACCTTC
TRBJ2-7	11	NA	TRBV27	NA	CASSETYEQYF	TGTGCCAGCAGCGAGACCTACGAGCAGTACTTC
TRBJ2-1	15	TRBD1	TRBV19	NA	CASSIPGQGNNEQFF	TGTGCCAGTAGTATACCGGGACAGGGTAACAATGAGCAGTTCTTC
TRBJ1-5	14	TRBD1	TRBV30	NA	CAWSPDRGNQPQHF	TGTGCCTGGAGTCCCGACAGGGGAAATCAGCCCCAGCATTTT
TRBJ2-7	14	NA	TRBV20-1	NA	CSASVVRYSYEQYF	TGCAGTGCTAGTGTTGTGCGGTATTCCTACGAGCAGTACTTC
TRBJ1-5	18	TRBD1	TRBV18	NA	CASREGAQMSQGNQPQHF	TGTGCCAGCCGGGAGGGGGCGCAAATGTCCCAGGGCAATCAGCCCCAGCATTTT
TRBJ2-7	14	NA	TRBV5-4	NA	CASSSSAVSYEQYF	TGTGCCAGCAGCTCCTCAGCGGTTTCCTACGAGCAGTACTTC
TRBJ1-1	15	TRBD1	TRBV5-1	NA	CASSSSSRGPSEAFF	TGCGCCAGCAGCTCCAGTTCCAGGGGGCCGTCTGAAGCTTTCTTT
TRBJ1-4	15	NA	TRBV2	NA	CASSEAQTGREKLFF	TGTGCCAGCAGTGAAGCGCAGACAGGCAGGGAAAAACTGTTTTTT
TRBJ1-5	16	TRBD1	TRBV19	once	CASTTTPGGMGQPQHF	TGTGCCAGTACCACGACCCCAGGGGGCATGGGTCAGCCCCAGCATTTT
TRBJ2-3	15	NA	TRBV2	NA	CASSVQGPSTDTQYF	TGTGCCAGCAGTGTTCAGGGCCCTAGCACAGATACGCAGTATTTT
TRBJ1-6	19	NA	TRBV24-1	NA	CATSDLFPSLGSYNSPLHF	TGTGCCACCAGTGATTTATTCCCGTCCCTAGGCTCCTATAATTCACCCCTCCACTTT
TRBJ1-3	14	NA	TRBV2	NA	CASTPGTSGNTIYF	TGTGCCAGCACTCCCGGGACTTCTGGAAACACCATATATTTT
TRBJ2-5	15	TRBD2	TRBV3-1/TRBV3-2	NA	CASSSIAGTQETQYF	TGTGCCAGCAGCTCAATAGCGGGGACCCAAGAGACCCAGTACTTC
TRBJ2-3	17	TRBD2	TRBV3-1/TRBV3-2	NA	CASSPATSGVFTDTQYF	TGTGCCAGCAGTCCCGCTACTAGCGGGGTATTCACAGATACGCAGTATTTT
TRBJ1-5	15	NA	TRBV7-2	NA	CASSLLGVNNQPQHF	TGTGCCAGCAGCCTTCTAGGGGTTAACAATCAGCCCCAGCATTTT
TRBJ1-1	13	NA	TRBV14	NA	CASSQSQVTEAFF	TGTGCCAGCAGCCAATCACAGGTCACTGAAGCTTTCTTT
TRBJ1-1	14	NA	TRBV5-1	NA	CASSPIRGFTEAFF	TGCGCCAGCAGTCCGATCAGGGGCTTCACTGAAGCTTTCTTT
TRBJ2-3	19	NA	TRBV10-3	NA	CAISDPGLPSLRLTDTQYF	TGTGCCATCAGTGACCCGGGACTGCCCAGCCTACGACTCACAGATACGCAGTATTTT
TRBJ1-1	16	NA	TRBV19	NA	CASSILGGERDTEAFF	TGTGCCAGTAGTATTTTGGGAGGGGAGAGGGACACTGAAGCTTTCTTT
TRBJ2-1	16	TRBD2	TRBV2	NA	CASSEDPLGLHNEQFF	TGTGCCAGCAGTGAGGACCCCCTGGGACTACACAATGAGCAGTTCTTC
TRBJ1-5	15	NA	TRBV6-2/TRBV6-3	NA	CASSYQPNEDQPQHF	TGTGCCAGCAGTTACCAGCCGAACGAGGATCAGCCCCAGCATTTT
TRBJ2-2	18	TRBD2	TRBV7-8	NA	CASSLAIAGAPNTGELFF	TGTGCCAGCAGCTTAGCGATAGCGGGGGCCCCCAACACCGGGGAGCTGTTTTTT
TRBJ1-5	14	NA	TRBV19	NA	CASKSQGWDQPQHF	TGTGCCAGTAAAAGCCAGGGATGGGATCAGCCCCAGCATTTT
TRBJ2-5	17	NA	TRBV28	NA	CASRPARPRDNQETQYF	TGTGCCAGCAGGCCCGCCCGACCCAGGGACAACCAAGAGACCCAGTACTTC
TRBJ1-4	15	NA	TRBV7-6	NA	CASSLVSVTNEKLFF	TGTGCCAGCAGCTTAGTGTCGGTGACTAATGAAAAACTGTTTTTT
TRBJ1-4	13	NA	TRBV3-1/TRBV3-2	NA	CASSPRGREKLFF	TGTGCCAGCAGCCCCCGGGGGAGGGAAAAACTGTTTTTT
TRBJ1-1	15	NA	TRBV12-5	NA	CASGLDAGRNTEAFF	TGTGCTAGTGGTTTGGATGCGGGGCGAAACACTGAAGCTTTCTTT
TRBJ2-1	15	TRBD2	TRBV6-1	NA	CASSEQAGGNNEQFF	TGTGCCAGCAGTGAGCAAGCGGGGGGAAACAATGAGCAGTTCTTC
TRBJ1-2	15	TRBD1	TRBV5-1	NA	CASSRGTGGNYGYTF	TGCGCCAGCAGCCGCGGGACAGGGGGCAACTATGGCTACACCTTC
TRBJ1-2	13	NA	TRBV19	NA	CASSTGANYGYTF	TGTGCCAGTAGTACCGGGGCTAACTATGGCTACACCTTC
TRBJ1-5	15	NA	TRBV21-1	once	CATQGSEKSNQPQHF	TGTGCCACACAGGGGTCGGAAAAAAGCAATCAGCCCCAGCATTTT
TRBJ1-4	16	TRBD1	TRBV5-1	NA	CASSFGMGQINEKLFF	TGCGCCAGCAGCTTTGGTATGGGACAGATTAATGAAAAACTGTTTTTT
TRBJ1-5	15	TRBD1	TRBV5-5	few	CASSSTGEIGQPQHF	TGTGCCAGCAGCTCAACAGGGGAAATAGGTCAGCCCCAGCATTTT
TRBJ1-5	16	TRBD1	TRBV19	NA	CASSIGQGSGNQPQHF	TGTGCCAGTAGTATCGGACAGGGCTCTGGCAATCAGCCCCAGCATTTT
TRBJ2-1	14	NA	TRBV19	NA	CASSPSRSYNEQFF	TGTGCCAGTAGTCCGTCGCGGTCCTACAATGAGCAGTTCTTC
TRBJ1-1	14	NA	TRBV5-4	once	CASTPQGSGTEAFF	TGTGCCAGCACCCCTCAGGGGTCTGGCACTGAAGCTTTCTTT
TRBJ1-2	16	NA	TRBV2	NA	CASLYAAGLRNYGYTF	TGTGCCAGCCTTTACGCAGCAGGACTTCGGAACTATGGCTACACCTTC
TRBJ1-2	13	NA	TRBV12-3/TRBV12-4	NA	CASSYGQNYGYTF	TGTGCCAGCAGCTACGGACAGAACTATGGCTACACCTTC
TRBJ1-2	9	NA	TRBV29-1	once	CSVEVPPTF	TGCAGCGTTGAAGTTCCCCCGACCTTC
TRBJ2-4	18	TRBD2	TRBV4-2	few	CASSQASSGTSAKNIQYF	TGTGCCAGCAGCCAAGCTTCCTCCGGGACTAGCGCCAAAAACATTCAGTACTTC
TRBJ2-3	13	TRBD1	TRBV6-4	NA	CASSDSHGTGEYF	TGTGCCAGCAGCGACTCACATGGGACAGGGGAGTATTTT
TRBJ2-2	14	NA	TRBV7-2	NA	CASSSSAGFGELFF	TGTGCCAGCAGCTCCAGTGCGGGGTTCGGGGAGCTGTTTTTT
TRBJ2-3	18	TRBD2	TRBV5-1	NA	CASSLGPVAGGSTDTQYF	TGCGCCAGCAGCTTGGGTCCCGTAGCGGGGGGAAGCACAGATACGCAGTATTTT
TRBJ1-5	17	TRBD1	TRBV5-4	NA	CASSFDHVTGANQPQHF	TGTGCCAGCAGCTTTGACCATGTGACAGGGGCCAATCAGCCCCAGCATTTT
TRBJ2-4	16	NA	TRBV15	NA	CATSKGGFLAKNIQYF	TGTGCCACCAGTAAAGGAGGGTTTCTAGCCAAAAACATTCAGTACTTC
TRBJ1-2	16	TRBD1	TRBV9	NA	CASSVSTGATNYGYTF	TGTGCCAGCAGCGTAAGCACAGGGGCGACTAACTATGGCTACACCTTC
TRBJ1-1	11	NA	TRBV7-9	NA	CATGGDTEAFF	TGTGCCACTGGGGGGGACACTGAAGCTTTCTTT
TRBJ2-4	13	TRBD1	TRBV29-1	NA	CSVEGSGQVDLFF	TGCAGCGTTGAAGGCTCGGGACAGGTTGACCTTTTTTTC
TRBJ2-7	15	NA	TRBV3-1/TRBV3-2	NA	CASSPSGTEGREQYF	TGTGCCAGCAGCCCGTCCGGGACGGAGGGTCGCGAGCAGTACTTC
TRBJ1-1	15	NA	TRBV7-2	NA	CASSLVPGSVTEAFF	TGTGCCAGCAGCTTAGTGCCGGGGAGCGTCACTGAAGCTTTCTTT
TRBJ1-2	15	TRBD1	TRBV4-1	NA	CASSYKLQGDYGYTF	TGCGCCAGCAGTTATAAACTTCAGGGGGACTATGGCTACACCTTC
TRBJ1-1	16	TRBD1	TRBV3-1/TRBV3-2	NA	CASSPPGTGGRTEAFF	TGTGCCAGCAGCCCCCCCGGGACAGGGGGAAGGACTGAAGCTTTCTTT
TRBJ2-1	15	TRBD2	TRBV15	NA	CATSREASGDNEQFF	TGTGCCACCAGCAGAGAGGCTAGCGGGGACAATGAGCAGTTCTTC
TRBJ2-1	15	TRBD2	TRBV7-9	NA	CASSPGGALFHEQFF	TGTGCCAGCAGCCCCGGGGGGGCCCTGTTCCATGAGCAGTTCTTC
TRBJ1-5	13	TRBD1	TRBV5-4	NA	CASIIAGGQPQHF	TGTGCCAGCATCATAGCAGGGGGCCAGCCCCAGCATTTT